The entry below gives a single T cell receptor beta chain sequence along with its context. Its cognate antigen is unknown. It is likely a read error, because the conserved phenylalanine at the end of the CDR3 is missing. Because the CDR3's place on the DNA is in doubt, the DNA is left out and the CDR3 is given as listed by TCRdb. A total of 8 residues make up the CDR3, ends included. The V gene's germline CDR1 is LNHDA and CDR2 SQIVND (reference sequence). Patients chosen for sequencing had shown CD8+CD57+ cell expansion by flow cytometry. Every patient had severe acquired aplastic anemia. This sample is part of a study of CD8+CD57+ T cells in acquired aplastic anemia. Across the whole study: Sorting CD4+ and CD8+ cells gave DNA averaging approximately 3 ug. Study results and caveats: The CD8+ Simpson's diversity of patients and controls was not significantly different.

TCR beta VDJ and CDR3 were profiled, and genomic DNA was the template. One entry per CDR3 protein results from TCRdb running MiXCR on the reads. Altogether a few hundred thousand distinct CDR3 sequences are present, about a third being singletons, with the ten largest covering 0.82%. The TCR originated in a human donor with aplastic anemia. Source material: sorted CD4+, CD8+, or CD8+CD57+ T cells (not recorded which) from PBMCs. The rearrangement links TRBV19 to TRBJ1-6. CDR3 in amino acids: CASSQGTP.